The present T cell receptor beta chain was sequenced within a study of regulatory T cells in long-lasting Graves disease. Study findings and constraints: With persistent disease, TRBV28, TRBJ1-2 and TRBJ2-5 were the favored segments.

CDR3 regions were amplified by Arm-PCR using iRepertoire HTBI primers to build TCR beta libraries. In the original analysis: The identification of 60 or so TRBV and 14 TRBJ segments was made across samples. TCRdb reanalysed the multiplex PCR reads using MiXCR and keeps one entry per CDR3 protein. The V and J calls shown here were made by TCRdb, not taken from the authors' results. This sample yields about 220,000 distinct CDR3 sequences, of which approximately 20% are seen a single time; around 20% belongs to the top ten. Time point: newly diagnosed GD, antithyroid drugs for less than 3 months. The TCR library used RNA extracted from PBMCs. This clonotype was recorded many times. The antigen is undetermined. The CDR3 spans 13 residues. The V gene's germline CDR1 is MNHNS and CDR2 SASEGT. With 7 bases removed from V and 2 bases from J, the gap between germline ends came to 11 bases.

The chain has TRBV6-1 and TRBJ2-5; D gene ambiguous. This sequence was found in a female donor with Graves disease. The starting material was peripheral blood mononuclear cells (PBMCs), obtained at new diagnosis, from a patient treated with antithyroid drugs. The CDR3 protein is CASTPVRQETQYF. CDR3 bases: TGTGCCAGCACCCCAGTGAGGCAAGAGACCCAGTACTTC.